This T cell receptor (beta chain) was captured in a study of control samples from healthy donors and cancer patients. The CDR3 extends over 14 amino acids. Germline V gene data show CDR1 as SGHRS and CDR2 as YFSETQ. V trimming: 4 bases; J trimming: 6 bases; junction bases outside the gene matches: 6. Measured with immunoSEQ multiplex PCR; TCRdb has only the in-frame clones, and not every one. The sample includes 70,000 to 95,000 clones, roughly 86% of them seen just once. This receptor was identified in a man in his forties or fifties in good health. The sample consisted of blood. J is TRBJ2-1 and V is TRBV5-1; 8 nucleotides agree with TRBD1. CDR3 amino acids: CASSPGQVFNEQFF. For the CDR3, the DNA is TGCGCCAGCAGCCCGGGACAGGTATTCAATGAGCAGTTCTTC.